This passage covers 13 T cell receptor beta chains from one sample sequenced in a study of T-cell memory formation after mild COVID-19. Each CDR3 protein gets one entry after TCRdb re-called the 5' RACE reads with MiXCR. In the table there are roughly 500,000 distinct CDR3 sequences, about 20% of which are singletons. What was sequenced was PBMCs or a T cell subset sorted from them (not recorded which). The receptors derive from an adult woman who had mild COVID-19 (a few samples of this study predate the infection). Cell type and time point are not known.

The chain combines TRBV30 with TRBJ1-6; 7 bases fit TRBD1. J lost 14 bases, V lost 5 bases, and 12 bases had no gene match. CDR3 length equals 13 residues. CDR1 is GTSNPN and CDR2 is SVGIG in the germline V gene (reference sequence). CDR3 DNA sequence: TGTGCCTGGTCAGGGGGGAGGCGATCCACCCTCCACTTT. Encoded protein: CAWSGGRRSTLHF.

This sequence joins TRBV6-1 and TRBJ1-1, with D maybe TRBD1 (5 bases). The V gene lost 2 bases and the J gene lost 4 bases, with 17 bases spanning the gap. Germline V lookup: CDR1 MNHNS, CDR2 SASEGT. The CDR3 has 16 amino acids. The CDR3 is CASSERMAGYGTEAFF. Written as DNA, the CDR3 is TGTGCCAGCAGTGAACGGATGGCAGGGTACGGCACTGAAGCTTTCTTT.

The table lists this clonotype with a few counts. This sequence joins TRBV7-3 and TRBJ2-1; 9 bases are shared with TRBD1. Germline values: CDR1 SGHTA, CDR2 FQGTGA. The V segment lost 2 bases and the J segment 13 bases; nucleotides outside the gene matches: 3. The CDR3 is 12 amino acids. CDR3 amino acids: CASSLLQGAQFF. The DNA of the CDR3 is TGTGCCAGCAGCTTACTACAGGGGGCTCAGTTCTTC.

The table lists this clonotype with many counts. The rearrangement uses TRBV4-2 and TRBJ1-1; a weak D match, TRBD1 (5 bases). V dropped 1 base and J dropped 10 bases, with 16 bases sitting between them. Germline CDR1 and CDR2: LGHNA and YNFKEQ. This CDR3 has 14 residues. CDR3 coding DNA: TGTGCCAGCAGCCAAGTCGGATCTGGAGACAGAGCTTTCTTT. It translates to CASSQVGSGDRAFF.

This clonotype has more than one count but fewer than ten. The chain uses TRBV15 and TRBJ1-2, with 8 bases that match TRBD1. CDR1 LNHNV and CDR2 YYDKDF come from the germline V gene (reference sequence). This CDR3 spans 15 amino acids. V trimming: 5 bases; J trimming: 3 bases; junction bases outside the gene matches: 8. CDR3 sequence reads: CATSGPNRGDYGYTF. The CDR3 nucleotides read TGTGCCACCAGCGGGCCTAACAGGGGGGACTATGGCTACACCTTC.

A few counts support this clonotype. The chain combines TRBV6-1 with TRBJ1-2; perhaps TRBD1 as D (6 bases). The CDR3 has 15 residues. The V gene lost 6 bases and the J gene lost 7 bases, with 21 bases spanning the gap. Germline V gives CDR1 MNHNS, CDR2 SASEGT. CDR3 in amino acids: CASSTRQDPSLGYTF. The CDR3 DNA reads TGTGCCAGCAGCACCCGACAGGATCCCTCCCTTGGCTACACCTTC.

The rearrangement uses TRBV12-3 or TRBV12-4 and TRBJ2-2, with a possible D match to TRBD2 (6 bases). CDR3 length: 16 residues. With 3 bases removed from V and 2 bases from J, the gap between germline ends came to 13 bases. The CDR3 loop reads CASSFKLAGNTGELFF. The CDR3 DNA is TGTGCCAGCAGTTTTAAACTAGCCGGTAACACCGGGGAGCTGTTTTTT.

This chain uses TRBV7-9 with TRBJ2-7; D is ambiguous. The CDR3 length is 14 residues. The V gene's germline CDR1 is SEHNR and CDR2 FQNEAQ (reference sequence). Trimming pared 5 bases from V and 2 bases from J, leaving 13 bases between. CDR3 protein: CASSPSARAYEQYF. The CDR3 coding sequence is TGTGCCAGCAGCCCCAGCGCTAGAGCCTACGAGCAGTACTTC.

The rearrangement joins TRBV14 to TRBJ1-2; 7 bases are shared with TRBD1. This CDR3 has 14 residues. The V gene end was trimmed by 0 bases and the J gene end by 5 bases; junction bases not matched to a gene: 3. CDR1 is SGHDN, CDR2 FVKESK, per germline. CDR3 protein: CASSQETGNYGYTF. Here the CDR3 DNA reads TGTGCCAGCAGCCAAGAGACAGGGAATTATGGCTACACCTTC.

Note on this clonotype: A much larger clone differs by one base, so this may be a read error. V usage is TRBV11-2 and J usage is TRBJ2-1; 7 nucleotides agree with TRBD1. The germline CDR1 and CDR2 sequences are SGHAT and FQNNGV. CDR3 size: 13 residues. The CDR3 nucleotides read TGTGTCAGCAGCCCGACAGGGTGGGTTGAGCAGTTCTTC. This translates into CVSSPTGWVEQFF.

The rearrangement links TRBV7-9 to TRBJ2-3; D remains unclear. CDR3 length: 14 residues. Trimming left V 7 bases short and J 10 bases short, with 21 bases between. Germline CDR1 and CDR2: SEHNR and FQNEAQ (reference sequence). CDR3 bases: TGTGCCAGCACCTTCAATAGTGAGACCCATCCGCAGTATTTT. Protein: CASTFNSETHPQYF.

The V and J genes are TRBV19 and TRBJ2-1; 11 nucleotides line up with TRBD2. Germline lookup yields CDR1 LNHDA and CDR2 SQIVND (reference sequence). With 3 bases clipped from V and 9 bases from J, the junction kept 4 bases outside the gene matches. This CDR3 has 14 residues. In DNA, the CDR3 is TGTGCCAGTAGTATCACCCTAGCGGGGGGTGAGCAGTTCTTC. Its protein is CASSITLAGGEQFF.

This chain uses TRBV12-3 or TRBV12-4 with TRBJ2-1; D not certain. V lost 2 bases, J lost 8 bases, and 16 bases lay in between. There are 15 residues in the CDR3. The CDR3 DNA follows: TGTGCCAGCAGTTTACAAGTCCTAGAGGTCGATGAGCAGTTCTTC. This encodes CASSLQVLEVDEQFF.